This TCR beta chain emerged from a study of cytomegalovirus exposure and HLA in healthy donors. This CDR3 has 15 amino acids. Trimming pared 0 bases from V and 4 bases from J, leaving 9 bases between. The germline V gene encodes CDR1 LGHNA and CDR2 YNFKEQ. The PCR used 60 Vbeta and 13 Jbeta primers. Generated by immunoSEQ multiplex PCR, the TCRdb table keeps only in-frame clones and is missing some. This sample has approximately 220,000 clones, with 60% to 80% found just once. The sequenced material came from PBMCs. The J gene is TRBJ2-2, the V gene TRBV4-2; a possible D gene is TRBD1 (6 bases). The source of this sequence is a male donor in good health and CMV-seronegative. The CDR3 DNA is TGTGCCAGCAGCCAAGAACAGGGATCCACCGGGGAGCTGTTTTTT. Its protein is CASSQEQGSTGELFF.